This T cell receptor (beta chain) was identified in a study of shared clonotypes between healthy human individuals. Naive CD8 populations comprised CD45RO-negative cells positively selected for CCR7, excluding terminally differentiated effector memory CD45RA+ cells. As to this clone: Its antigen remains unidentified.

The assay was immunoSEQ multiplex PCR, and TCRdb's table has in-frame clones only and misses some. In the table there are under 700,000 clones, approximately 95% of which are singletons. Study-wide findings and caveats: Shared across a few donors were around 5% of the naive CD4 clonotypes.

The source material was naive CD8+ T cells sorted from blood. The receptor comes from a woman aged 25 to 45 in good health.

CDR3 amino acids: CASSQDSSYEQYF. As DNA, the CDR3 is TGTGCCAGCAGCCAAGACTCGTCCTACGAGCAGTACTTC. This chain links TRBV11-2 with TRBJ2-5; no reliable D call. Gene TRBJ2-7 matches the end of the DNA better, so the J call may be wrong. The CDR3 contains 13 residues. CDR1 and CDR2 (germline): SGHAT, FQNNGV.